The clone carrying this TCR beta chain was seen more than once but under ten times. Its antigen is unidentified. This entry is derived from a study of beta chain features in type 1 diabetes. Overall study findings and caveats: Moderately but significantly shorter TCRB CDR3s were found in Type 1 diabetes patients in all four CD4+ subsets.

As every portion of the isolated RNA was reverse transcribed, the sequencing read expressed TCRB transcripts. Profiled with immunoSEQ multiplex PCR; TCRdb holds only in-frame clones, not every one. The top ten hold about 0.012% of the sample, which has around 260,000 clones, around 24% seen once. The trim removed 6 bases at V and 13 bases at J, leaving 14 bases unmatched. The CDR3 totals 13 residues. Germline assignment: CDR1 SQVTM and CDR2 ANQGSEA. The rearrangement uses TRBV29-1 and TRBJ2-1; 8 bases fit TRBD1. This sequence was found in a woman aged 30 to 39 with type 1 diabetes. Sequenced input: naive CD4+ T cells from blood. CDR3: CSVLGQGVNSQFF. DNA of the CDR3: TGCAGCGTCCTCGGACAGGGAGTAAATAGTCAGTTCTTC.